The present T cell receptor (beta chain) was sequenced within a study of T cell responses to AZD1222 COVID-19 vaccine. General study points: Researchers report vaccine-associated CD4 TCRs spanning spike, with dominance at 160-218 and 743-854. The study identified only five or six AZD1222 recipients as seropositive at baseline.

V lost 0 bases, J lost 0 bases, and 12 bases lay in between. Germline assignment: CDR1 LGHDT and CDR2 YNNKEL (reference sequence). CDR3 length: 18 amino acids. Method: immunoSEQ multiplex PCR; TCRdb's copy keeps in-frame clones and lacks some. The table lists around 120,000 clones, roughly 87% of them singletons. Note on this clone: The target antigen is unknown.

The sequence was collected from an adult in good health. The sequences come from peripheral blood, collected on day 0 of AZD1222 vaccination. The chain couples TRBV3-1 (or the pseudogene TRBV3-2) to TRBJ2-6; the D gene is possibly TRBD2 (5 bases). CDR3 DNA: TGTGCCAGCAGCCAAGAGCTTCGACGGGGCTCTGGGGCCAACGTCCTGACTTTC. Translation gives CASSQELRRGSGANVLTF.